The sequence of this T cell receptor (beta chain) was determined in a study of cytomegalovirus exposure and HLA in healthy donors. Amplification used 60 Vbeta primers and 13 Jbeta primers. This table comes from immunoSEQ multiplex PCR, and its TCRdb copy is limited to in-frame clones, with some not included. Of around 100,000 clones in the sample, roughly 69% were seen once. The CDR3 covers 13 residues. V lost 6 bases and J lost 3, with 9 bases in between. CDR1 is MNHEY and CDR2 is SMNVEV in the germline V gene (reference sequence). The chain uses TRBV27 and TRBJ1-5; no firm D call. This TCR was sampled from a woman aged 25 to 39 in good health and CMV-seronegative. The material sequenced was PBMCs. CDR3 nucleotides: TGTGCCAGCAGCCCCGGGTACAATCAGCCCCAGCATTTT. Its translation is CASSPGYNQPQHF.